This entry describes one TCR beta chain. What it binds is not known. Germline and junction disagree at one end, which may indicate a read error. The sample contains more than one DNA sequence encoding this CDR3. The tumor samples were collected prior to definitive surgery or chemotherapy. This table comes from immunoSEQ multiplex PCR, and its TCRdb copy is limited to in-frame clones, with some not included. The sample yields a few thousand clones, about 68% seen once. The record originates from a study of high-grade serous ovarian cancer treatment subgroups. Turning to the study itself: Samples averaged roughly 15,000 reads and roughly 7,500 unique TCR beta rearrangements.

The CDR3 is made up of 14 amino acids. Germline lookup yields CDR1 MNHEY and CDR2 SMNVEV (reference sequence). Findings of the study overall: Same-patient tumor repertoires overlapped at roughly 0.095 to 0.8; different patients barely overlapped. These tumor repertoires lack spatial information from bulk sequencing.

The rearrangement links TRBV27 to TRBJ2-3, with TRBD1 as a possible D gene (6 bases). The sequencing input was tumor tissue. The TCR comes from a human donor with high-grade serous ovarian cancer. Here the CDR3 DNA reads TGTGCCAGCAGTAAGCGACAGGATATAGATACACAGTATTTT. As protein: CASSKRQDIDTQYF.